Sequencing of this T cell receptor beta chain was carried out in a study of T cell responses to AZD1222 COVID-19 vaccine. Only in-frame clones appear in the TCRdb table, and some are missing; sequencing was by immunoSEQ multiplex PCR. This repertoire shows 150,000 or so clones, 80% to 95% found once; its top ten account for 2% to 2.5%. General study findings and limits: Two AZD1222 doses significantly raised spike-specific TCR breadth and depth over controls.

Comment on this clone: Its antigen is unknown.

Trimming pared 0 bases from V and 6 bases from J, leaving 9 bases between. This CDR3 is 13 amino acids long. CDR1 is SGHRS, CDR2 YFSETQ, per germline. The sequence was collected from an adult in good health. The source material was peripheral blood, sampled on day 0 of AZD1222 vaccination. This rearrangement joins TRBV5-1 to TRBJ1-1, with D unclear. The CDR3 region has the DNA TGCGCCAGCAGCTTGGTGTGGGGATCTGAAGCTTTCTTT. Protein: CASSLVWGSEAFF.